The subject of this entry is one TCR beta chain. This sample was included in a study of shared clonotypes between healthy human individuals. Study summary: The donors, two women and a few men, were aged 18 to 49.

Participating donors were healthy, HIV-negative adults free of recent acute infections or vaccinations. Splitting of CD4+ cells produced CD45RA+ naive and CD45RA-negative memory subsets. When replicate PCRs were run on sorted subsets, they used around 200 ng DNA, about 30,000 T cell genomes. The assay was immunoSEQ multiplex PCR, and TCRdb's table has in-frame clones only and misses some. In the table there are 800,000 to 1,200,000 clones, approximately 80% of which are singletons. The sequence was collected from a man aged 18-30 years in good health. Some clones in this sample may be carry-over from other donors' samples. The source material was memory CD4+ T cells from PBMCs. Stated subset: CD45RA-negative fraction.

This CDR3 reads CASSPRGGGEKLFF. For the CDR3, the DNA is TGCGCCAGCAGCCCGAGAGGGGGCGGGGAAAAACTGTTTTTT. This chain links TRBV5-1 with TRBJ1-4; 7 positions match TRBD1. The CDR3 is 14 residues long. The V gene end was trimmed by 4 bases and the J gene end by 8 bases; junction bases not matched to a gene: 8. Germline-derived CDR1 and CDR2 are SGHRS and YFSETQ.